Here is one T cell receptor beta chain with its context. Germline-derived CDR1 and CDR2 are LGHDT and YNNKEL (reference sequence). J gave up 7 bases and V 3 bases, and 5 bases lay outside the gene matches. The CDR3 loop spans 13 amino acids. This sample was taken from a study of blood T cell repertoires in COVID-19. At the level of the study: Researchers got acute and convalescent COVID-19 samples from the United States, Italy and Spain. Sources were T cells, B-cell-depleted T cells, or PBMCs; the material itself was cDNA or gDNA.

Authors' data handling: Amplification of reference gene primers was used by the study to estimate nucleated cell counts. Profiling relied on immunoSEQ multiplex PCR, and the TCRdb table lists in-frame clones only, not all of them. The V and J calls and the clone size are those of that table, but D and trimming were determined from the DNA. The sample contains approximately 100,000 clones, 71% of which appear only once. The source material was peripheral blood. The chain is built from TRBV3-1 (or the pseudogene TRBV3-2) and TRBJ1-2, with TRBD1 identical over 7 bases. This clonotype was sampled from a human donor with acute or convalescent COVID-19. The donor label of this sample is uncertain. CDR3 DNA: TGTGCCAGCAGCCAGACCGGGACAGTTGGCTACACCTTC. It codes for CASSQTGTVGYTF.